This TCR beta chain was profiled in a study of brain T cells in children with intractable seizures. The sequenced cases were selected for having the highest brain T cell transcript signatures. Trimming pared 4 bases from V and 1 base from J, leaving 13 bases between. This CDR3 contains 14 residues. Germline assignment: CDR1 GTSNPN and CDR2 SVGIG (reference sequence). Produced via immunoSEQ multiplex PCR; TCRdb's table is partial and in-frame only. The sample gives roughly 250 clones, around 82% of which show up once; 20% to 25% is in the top ten. This rearrangement joins TRBV30 to TRBJ1-1; TRBD1 is a possible D gene (5 bases). The source is a girl aged 5-17 years with tuberous sclerosis and intractable seizures. Sequencing was performed on resected brain tissue, taken at surgery. The CDR3 coding sequence is TGTGCCTGGAACCCAGGGTTACAGAACACTGAAGCTTTCTTT. It is translated as CAWNPGLQNTEAFF.